A single sample gave rise to the 13 T cell receptor beta chains below, sequenced in a study of early T cells in non-severe SARS-CoV-2 infection (dated by TCRdb to the early 2020s). Library preparation was by 5' RACE. The sequencer was a NextSeq 500. TCRdb reprocessed the public reads (quality trimming at Q25 with fastp, clone calling with MiXCR) and kept in-frame beta chains. Entries are consolidated by CDR3 protein sequence, retaining the most common genes and DNA. A total of about 30,000 distinct CDR3 sequences appear in this sample, 5% to 5.5% of them only once. Together, the top ten hold 3% to 4.5% of the sample. The source material was whole blood. The receptors shown here come from an adult who was a healthcare worker with PCR-confirmed SARS-CoV-2 infection or an uninfected control (not recorded which).

This clonotype was detected many times. The chain couples TRBV6-2 or TRBV6-3 to TRBJ1-5; weak D call: TRBD1 (5 bases). This CDR3 region has 14 residues. Germline lookup yields CDR1 MNHEY and CDR2 SVGEGT. V lost 4 bases, J lost 1 base, and 8 bases lay in between. CDR3 sequence reads: CASSSSGSNQPQHF. The CDR3 coding sequence is TGTGCCAGCAGTTCCTCAGGGAGCAATCAGCCCCAGCATTTT.

This clonotype was seen repeatedly, ten times or more. The chain links TRBV5-1 to TRBJ1-5; weak D call: TRBD1 (5 bases). This CDR3 region has 17 residues. V shed 0 bases and J shed 3 bases, with 16 bases lying between them. From germline, CDR1 is SGHRS and CDR2 YFSETQ. The CDR3 is CASSLGGGPGDNQPQHF. The CDR3 DNA sequence: TGCGCCAGCAGCTTGGGCGGGGGACCAGGTGACAATCAGCCCCAGCATTTT.

In its sample, this clonotype was seen a few times. The rearrangement links TRBV18 to TRBJ2-5, with D hard to call. This CDR3 region has 13 residues. Germline V gives CDR1 KGHSH, CDR2 LQKENI. The V and J ends lost 2 bases and 2 bases respectively, with 6 bases between them. CDR3 DNA sequence: TGTGCCAGCTCACCAACCATACAAGAGACCCAGTACTTC. Encoded protein: CASSPTIQETQYF.

The chain combines TRBV18 with TRBJ2-7; D remains unclear. V lost 2 bases, J lost 5 bases, and 7 bases lay in between. The length of the CDR3 is 12 residues. Germline assignment: CDR1 KGHSH and CDR2 LQKENI. DNA of the CDR3: TGTGCCAGCTCACCATGGGTTGACGAGCAGTACTTC. Translating it yields CASSPWVDEQYF.

This clonotype appeared many times. CDR3 DNA sequence: TGTGCCAGCAGCACCTGGGACCAACCCGTCACAGATACGCAGTATTTT. This translates into CASSTWDQPVTDTQYF. V gene TRBV7-9 combines with J gene TRBJ2-3, with D perhaps being TRBD1 or TRBD2 (5 bases each). Trimming cost V 5 bases and J 2 bases, with 17 bases left between them. The CDR3 length is 16 residues. Germline-derived CDR1 and CDR2 are SEHNR and FQNEAQ (reference sequence).

The chain carries TRBV2 and TRBJ2-1, with a possible D match to TRBD1 (6 bases). V dropped 8 bases and J dropped 8 bases, with 16 bases sitting between them. The CDR3 extends over 13 amino acids. The V gene's germline CDR1 is SNHLY and CDR2 FYNNEI. CDR3 protein: CASAGVLRYEQFF. The CDR3 region has the DNA TGTGCCAGCGCAGGGGTCCTTAGGTATGAGCAGTTCTTC.

With regard to this clonotype: A read error is possible here, since a much larger clone lies one base away. The rearrangement uses TRBV27 and TRBJ2-1; D gene uncertain. This CDR3 spans 11 amino acids. In germline, CDR1 is MNHEY, CDR2 SMNVEV (reference sequence). Written as DNA, the CDR3 is TGTGCCAGCAGTTTATCTGATGAGCAGCTCTTC. Translation: CASSLSDEQLF.

This clonotype occurred a few times. The gene calls are TRBV19 and TRBJ2-7; D not certain. Germline V lookup: CDR1 LNHDA, CDR2 SQIVND (reference sequence). V lost 7 bases to trimming and J lost 3 bases, with 16 bases between them. The CDR3 contains 14 residues. The CDR3 here is CASTPTGGVYEQYF. The CDR3 DNA reads as TGTGCCAGTACCCCCACGGGTGGGGTCTACGAGCAGTACTTC.

In its sample, this clonotype was seen many times. The V and J genes are TRBV6-2 or TRBV6-3 and TRBJ2-2; TRBD1 matches 7 bases. CDR3 length: 16 residues. CDR1 is MNHEY and CDR2 is SVGEGT in the germline V gene. V lost 6 bases to trimming and J lost 2 bases; unmatched junction nucleotides: 9. CDR3 sequence reads: CASSQTGRRNTGELFF. CDR3 nucleotides: TGTGCCAGCAGCCAGACAGGGCGGAGAAACACCGGGGAGCTGTTTTTT.

This clonotype was counted a few times. V and J are TRBV2 and TRBJ2-2, with D unresolved. V shed 4 bases and J shed 4 bases, with 4 bases lying between them. CDR1 and CDR2 from the germline V gene are SNHLY and FYNNEI. CDR3 size: 12 residues. DNA of the CDR3: TGTGCCAGCAGTGGGGTCACCGGGGAGCTGTTTTTT. Its protein product is CASSGVTGELFF.

This clonotype was detected ten times or more. The rearrangement uses TRBV28 and TRBJ2-2; TRBD2 matches at 9 bases. Germline-derived CDR1 and CDR2 are MDHEN and SYDVKM. There are 14 residues in the CDR3. With V trimmed by 6 bases and J by 4 bases, 3 bases remained unmatched. The CDR3: CASRGTSSTGELFF. CDR3 in DNA: TGTGCCAGCAGGGGGACTAGCAGCACCGGGGAGCTGTTTTTT.

The table lists this clonotype with many counts. The chain recombines TRBV5-1 with TRBJ2-1, with TRBD2 matching 13 bases. This CDR3 is built from 15 residues. Germline CDR1 SGHRS, CDR2 YFSETQ. The V and J ends lost 4 bases and 7 bases, in that order; junction bases with no gene match: 5. The CDR3: CASSRTSGSRNEQFF. CDR3 coding DNA: TGCGCCAGCAGCAGGACTAGCGGGAGTCGAAATGAGCAGTTCTTC.

This clonotype was recorded at least ten times. The CDR3, as DNA: TGTGCCAGCAGCCAGCGGGTCCGGTACAATGAGCAGTTCTTC. This sequence encodes CASSQRVRYNEQFF. J is TRBJ2-1 and V is TRBV14; the D gene is possibly TRBD2 (5 bases). The CDR3 runs 14 residues. Looked up from germline, CDR1 is SGHDN and CDR2 is FVKESK. V shed 3 bases and J shed 4 bases, with 10 bases lying between them. Using reference TRBV14 and TRBJ2-1 for the parts outside the CDR3, the full variable domain is EAGVTQFPSHSVIEKGQTVTLRCDPISGHDNLYWYRRVMGKEIKFLLHFVKESKQDESGMPNNRFLAERTGGTYSTLKVQPAELEDSGVYFCASSQRVRYNEQFFGPGTRLTVL.